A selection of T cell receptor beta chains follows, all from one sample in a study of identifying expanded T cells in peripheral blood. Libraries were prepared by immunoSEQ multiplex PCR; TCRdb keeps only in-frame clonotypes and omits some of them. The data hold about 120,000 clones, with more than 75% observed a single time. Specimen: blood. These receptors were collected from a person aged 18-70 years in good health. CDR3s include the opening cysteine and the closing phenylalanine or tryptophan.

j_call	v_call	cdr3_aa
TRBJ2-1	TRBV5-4	CASSLDRDYNEQFF
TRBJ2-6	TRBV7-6	CASSLVLQGPWSSGANVLTF
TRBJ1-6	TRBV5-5	CASSLVQGDSPLHF
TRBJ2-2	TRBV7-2	CASSLSTAGASGELFF
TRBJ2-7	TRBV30	CAWERGSAYEQYF
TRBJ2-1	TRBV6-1	CASTDVLRLSYNEQFF
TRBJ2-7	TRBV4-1	CASSHLGGSEQYF
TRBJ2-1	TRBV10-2	CASSESGNNEQFF
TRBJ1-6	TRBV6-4	CASSDFGGNSPLHF
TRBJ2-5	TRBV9	CASSVGNKIETQYF
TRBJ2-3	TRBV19	CASSLDRADTQYF
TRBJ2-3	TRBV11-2	CASSLSKGMEDTQYF
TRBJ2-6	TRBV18	CASSPVQISGANVLTF
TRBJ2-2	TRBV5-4	CASSGPGQGIAGELFF
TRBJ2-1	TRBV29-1	CSFGQGASNEQFF
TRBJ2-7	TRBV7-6	CASSLAPSNYEQYF
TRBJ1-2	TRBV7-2	CASSSRQLNGYTF
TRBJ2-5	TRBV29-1	CSVVKETQYF
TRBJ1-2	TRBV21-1	CASSIRDRYRVDYGYTF
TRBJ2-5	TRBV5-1	CASSLGATGLGGETQYF
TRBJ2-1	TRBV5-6	CASSSYNEQFF
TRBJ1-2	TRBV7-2	CASSGRVYYGYTF
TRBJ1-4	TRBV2	CASSPNEKLFF
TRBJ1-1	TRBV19	CASRPLGQAEAFF
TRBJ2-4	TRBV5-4	CASSLSYAGPKNIQYF
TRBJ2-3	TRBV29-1	CSVVGVFQAHTDTQYF
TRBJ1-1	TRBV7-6	CASSLTPNTEAFF
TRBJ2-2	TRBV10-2	CASRGQFGELFF
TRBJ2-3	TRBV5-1	CASSRDRAGGTDTQYF
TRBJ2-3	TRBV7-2	CASSLGVFGDTQYF
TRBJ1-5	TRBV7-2	CASRLHWNSNQPQHF
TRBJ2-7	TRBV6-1	CASSEGDEQYF
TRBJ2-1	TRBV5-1	CASSLIRDRGRGEQFF
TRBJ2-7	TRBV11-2	CASSLGLDASYEQYF
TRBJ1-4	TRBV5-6	CASSLALDRRRGEKLFF
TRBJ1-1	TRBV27	CATKQGGSTEAFF
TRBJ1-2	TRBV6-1	CASSAQGEGYGYTF
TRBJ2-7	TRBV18	CASSRDGVSYEQYF
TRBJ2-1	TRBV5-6	CASSNYGHNEQFF
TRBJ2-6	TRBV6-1	CATSQSGANVLTF
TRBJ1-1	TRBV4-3	CASSQGDRAKLRNTEAFF
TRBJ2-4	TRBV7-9	CASSSRGVNIQYF
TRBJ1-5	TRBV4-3	CASSSNLHGNQPQHF
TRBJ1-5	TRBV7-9	CASSLGAGNQPQHF
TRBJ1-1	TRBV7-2	CATGGQLNTEAFF
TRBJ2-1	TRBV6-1	CASSEAASGLYNEQFF
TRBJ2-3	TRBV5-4	CASSLRTTNTDTQYF
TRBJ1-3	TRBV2	CASSDGGVSGNTIYF
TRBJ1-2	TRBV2	CASIRTRWGYGYTF
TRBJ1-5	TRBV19	CASSGSEYSNQPQHF
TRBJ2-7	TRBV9	CASSVDPNNSEQYF
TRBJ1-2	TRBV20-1	CSARPRRGYTF
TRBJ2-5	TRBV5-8	CASKATQYF
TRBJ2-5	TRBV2	CASSRDRGVGETQYF
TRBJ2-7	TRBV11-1	CASSLGGQGSYEQYF